This TCR beta chain was captured by sequencing in a study of vaccination and CD4 T cells after COVID-19. The length of the CDR3 is 14 residues. With V trimmed by 5 bases and J by 3 bases, 5 bases remained unmatched. Germline V gene data show CDR1 as LNHDA and CDR2 as SQIVND (reference sequence). The study, taken as a whole, reports: Convalescent patients' median share of reactive clones seen only post-vaccination was about 88%.

The treatment was: approximately 10-day PBMC culture with coronavirus spike peptide pools or control peptides (ViraFEST assay). This clonotype was seen a handful of times. Its antigen is undetermined. The study sequenced cultured CD4+ T cell DNA using the Oncomine TCR Beta short-read assay. TCRdb redid the calling of the PCR reads with MiXCR, one entry per CDR3 protein. The sample records under 25,000 distinct CDR3 sequences, 60% being singletons. The rearrangement links TRBV19 to TRBJ2-3; TRBD2 aligns across 7 bases. This TCR came from a human donor who received a COVID-19 vaccine. Sequences were derived from CD4+ T cells from blood, cultured in vitro, sampled after SARS-CoV-2 vaccination. The CDR3 loop is CASSWRGGTDTQYF. The CDR3 bases are TGTGCCAGTAGTTGGCGGGGAGGGACAGATACGCAGTATTTT.